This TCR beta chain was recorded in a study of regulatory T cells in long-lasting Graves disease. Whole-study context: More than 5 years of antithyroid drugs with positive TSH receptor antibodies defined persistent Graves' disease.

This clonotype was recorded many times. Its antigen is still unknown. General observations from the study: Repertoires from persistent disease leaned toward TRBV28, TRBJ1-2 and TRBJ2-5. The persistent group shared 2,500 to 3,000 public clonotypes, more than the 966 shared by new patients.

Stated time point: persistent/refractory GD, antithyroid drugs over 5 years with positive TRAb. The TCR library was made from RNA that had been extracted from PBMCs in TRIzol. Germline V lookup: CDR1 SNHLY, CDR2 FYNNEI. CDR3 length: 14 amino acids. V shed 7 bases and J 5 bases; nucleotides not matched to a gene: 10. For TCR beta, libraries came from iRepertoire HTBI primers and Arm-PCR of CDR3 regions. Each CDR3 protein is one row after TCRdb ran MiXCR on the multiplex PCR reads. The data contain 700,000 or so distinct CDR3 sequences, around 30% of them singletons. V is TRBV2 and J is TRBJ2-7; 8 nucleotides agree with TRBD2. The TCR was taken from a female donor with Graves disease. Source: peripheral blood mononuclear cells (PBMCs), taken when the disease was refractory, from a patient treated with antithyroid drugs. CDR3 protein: CASTLAGLNHEQYF. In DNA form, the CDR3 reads TGTGCCAGCACCTTAGCGGGATTGAACCACGAGCAGTACTTC.